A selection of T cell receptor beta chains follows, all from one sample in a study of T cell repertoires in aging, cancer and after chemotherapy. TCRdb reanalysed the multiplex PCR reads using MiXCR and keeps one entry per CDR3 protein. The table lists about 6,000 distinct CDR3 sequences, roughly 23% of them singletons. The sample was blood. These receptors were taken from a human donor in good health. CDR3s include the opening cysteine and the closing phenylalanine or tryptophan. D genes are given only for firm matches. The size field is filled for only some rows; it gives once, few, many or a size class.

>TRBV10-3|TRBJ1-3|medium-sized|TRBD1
CAIGDRDLSGNTIYF
TGTGCCATCGGAGACAGGGACCTCTCTGGAAACACCATATATTTT
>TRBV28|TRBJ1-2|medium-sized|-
CASHFRAYGYTF
TGTGCCAGCCACTTCAGGGCCTATGGCTACACCTTC
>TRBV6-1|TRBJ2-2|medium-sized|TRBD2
CATSQRAGAGELFF
TGTGCCACCTCCCAGAGGGCGGGAGCCGGGGAGCTGTTTTTT
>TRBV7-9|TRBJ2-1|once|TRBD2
CASSGGAGVTYNEQFF
TGTGCCAGCAGCGGGGGAGCGGGAGTCACCTACAATGAGCAGTTCTTC
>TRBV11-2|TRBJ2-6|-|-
CAPTGANVLTF
TGTGCCCCGACCGGGGCCAACGTCCTGACTTTC
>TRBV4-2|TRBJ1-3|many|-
CASSQKGEANSGNTIYF
TGTGCCAGCAGCCAAAAGGGGGAGGCTAACTCTGGAAACACCATATATTTT
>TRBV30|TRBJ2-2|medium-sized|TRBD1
CAWSTQGAGELFF
TGTGCCTGGAGTACACAGGGGGCCGGGGAGCTGTTTTTT
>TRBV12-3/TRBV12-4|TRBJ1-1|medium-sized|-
CASSLGLVNTEAFF
TGTGCCAGCAGTTTGGGTCTGGTTAACACTGAAGCTTTCTTT
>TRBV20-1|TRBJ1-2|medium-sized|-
CSATVGTGYYGYTF
TGCAGTGCTACGGTCGGGACGGGGTACTATGGCTACACCTTC
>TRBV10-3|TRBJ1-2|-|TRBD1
CASSPRTGYGYTF
TGTGCCAGCAGTCCAAGGACAGGGTATGGCTACACCTTC
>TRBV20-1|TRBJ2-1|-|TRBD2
CSAPTSGSDNEQFF
TGCAGTGCTCCGACTAGCGGGAGTGACAATGAGCAGTTCTTC
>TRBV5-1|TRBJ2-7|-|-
CASSVATAGSYEQYF
TGTGCCAGCAGCGTAGCCACAGCCGGCTCCTACGAGCAGTACTTC
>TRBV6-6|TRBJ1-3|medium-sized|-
CASLNSGNTIYF
TGTGCCAGCTTGAACTCTGGAAACACCATATATTTT
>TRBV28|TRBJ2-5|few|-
CASSLPGRTQYF
TGTGCCAGCAGTTTACCGGGGAGAACCCAGTACTTC
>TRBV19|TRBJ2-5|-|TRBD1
CASSPRTGQETQYF
TGTGCCAGTAGTCCAAGGACAGGACAAGAGACCCAGTACTTC
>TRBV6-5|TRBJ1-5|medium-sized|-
CASSYSSQGVNQPQHF
TGTGCCAGCAGTTACTCAAGCCAGGGCGTCAATCAGCCCCAGCATTTT